This record concerns one T cell receptor beta chain sequence. In its sample, this clone comes out as medium-sized (0.01 to 0.1%). One base away there is no much larger clone; base qualities are not given. Taken with the paper, the label for time point translates to: cells obtained before transplantation from donor or recipient. Mixed lymphocyte reactions plated approximately 200,000 CFSE-labeled pre-transplant responders with approximately 200,000 irradiated violet-dye-labeled stimulators and were cultured for five to seven days. After the mixed lymphocyte reaction, proliferating CD3+CD4+CFSE-low and CD3+CD8+CFSE-low responder cells were FACS-sorted on a BD Influx sorter. The CDR3 sequence holds 14 residues, the cysteine and phenylalanine included. Only the CDR3 portion is preserved as DNA: 42 bases, with reading frame beginning at the first base. Via the germline V gene, CDR1 is SGDLS and CDR2 YYNGEE. Trimming removed 2 bases from V and 6 bases from J, leaving 14 bases between the germline ends.

The data belong to a study of graft-versus-host responses after intestinal transplantation (dated by TCRdb to the early 2020s). Regarding the study in general: The transplants that recipients received were multivisceral, liver-intestinal, or isolated intestinal. Graft-versus-host and host-versus-graft alloreactive T cell clones were tracked in the graft, circulation and bone marrow after intestinal transplantation using bulk TCR-beta CDR3 sequencing. Of the 20 to 30 intestinal transplant recipients enrolled in the cohort, one of whom was a retransplant, 3 patients without pretransplant specimens were excluded. All recipients received anti-thymocyte globulin induction followed by maintenance tacrolimus and steroids for approximately 3 years. Donor T cell macrochimerism was defined as a peak of at least 4% donor T cells among recipient peripheral blood mononuclear cells. Rather than being sequenced by the commercial service, samples from a few later patients were sequenced in-house on an Illumina MiSeq and processed with MiXCR. To identify alloreactive clones, pre-transplant mixed lymphocyte reaction products were sequenced and compared with unstimulated pre-transplant donor and recipient T cells.

Findings and caveats that apply to the study as a whole: Conclusions were limited by the relatively low number and heterogeneity of intestinal transplant patients. In patients with donor T cell macrochimerism, the allografts had high GvH to HvG T cell clonal ratios. Early after transplant, declines in HvG clones were associated with peak levels of circulating GvH clones. GvH clones were detected in recipient bone marrow, and some of these GvH clones were observed earlier in ileal mucosa or blood, consistent with an intestinal mucosal origin.

Libraries were constructed by the immunoSEQ multiplex PCR assay. For most patients, genomic DNA was isolated with the Qiagen DNeasy Blood and Tissue Kit and shipped frozen to Adaptive Biotechnologies for TCR sequencing. High-throughput TCR-beta CDR3 sequencing of genomic DNA from most patients was performed by Adaptive Biotechnologies. Turning to the authors' computational methods: Adaptive's ImmunoSEQ software supplied the TCR sequencing data for 18 patients, while MiXCR and VDJtools were used to process a few other patients. CD4 versus CD8 sorting errors were corrected by removing sequences found in both subsets at a frequency ratio below 5:1. CDR3 nucleotide sequences shared between donor and recipient were removed because the origin of such sequences could not be assigned. To be classed as alloreactive, a clone needed at least 2-fold expansion over unstimulated cells and a minimum CFSE-low frequency of 0.002% (template counts) or 0.001% (read counts). Clones detected in sequenced pre-transplant spleen, lymph node, or MLR CFSE-low populations of the donor or recipient were defined as mappable. Cumulative frequency of alloreactive clones was calculated as a percentage of all sequences weighted by copy number. The table comes from immuneACCESS by way of TCRdb, which keeps in-frame sequences with V and J called. Part of the clones is missing from these tables; in studies checked, under half for an unresolved V gene and the rest for unknown reasons. The V and J calls and clone size were taken over from that table, and D and trimming were inferred from the DNA. The sample table holds several thousand clones, of which roughly 29% were seen once. Jointly, the top ten make up 3% to 4.5% of the sample.

Source: alloreactive CD4+ T cells from a mixed lymphocyte reaction culture, taken before transplantation. Explained via the paper, the cell subset or site label denotes: CFSE-low proliferating T cells sorted from roughly 6-day pre-transplant mixed lymphocyte reaction (GvH or HvG direction). The clonotype comes from a human patient who was an organ donor for intestinal transplantation. The chain joins TRBV9 to TRBJ1-2, with TRBD1 as a weak D call on 6 bases. The sequence in DNA is TGTGCCAGCAGCGTCGCAGGACAGATCGATGGCTACACCTTC. This is translated as CASSVAGQIDGYTF.